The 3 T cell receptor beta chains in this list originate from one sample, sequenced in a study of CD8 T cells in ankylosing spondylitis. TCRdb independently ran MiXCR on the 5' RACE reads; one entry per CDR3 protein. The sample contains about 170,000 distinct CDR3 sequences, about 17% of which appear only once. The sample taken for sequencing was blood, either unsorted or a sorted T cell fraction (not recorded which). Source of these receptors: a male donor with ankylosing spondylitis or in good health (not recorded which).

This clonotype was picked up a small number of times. CDR3 DNA sequence: TGTGCCAGCAGTCAATACCGCGGGCCAGGCACAGATACGCAGTATTTT. Residues: CASSQYRGPGTDTQYF. V and J are TRBV28 and TRBJ2-3, with D possibly being TRBD2 (5 bases). V lost 5 bases to trimming and J lost 1 base, with 16 bases between them. Germline-derived CDR1 and CDR2 are MDHEN and SYDVKM. The CDR3 sequence is 16 residues long.

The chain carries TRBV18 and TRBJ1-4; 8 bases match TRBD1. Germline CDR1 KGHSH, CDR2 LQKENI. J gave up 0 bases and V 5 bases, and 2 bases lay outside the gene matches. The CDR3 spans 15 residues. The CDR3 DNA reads TGTGCCAGCTCAGACAGGGGAGCAACTAATGAAAAACTGTTTTTT. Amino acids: CASSDRGATNEKLFF.

CDR3 protein: CASSPTRTAYEQYF. Here the CDR3 DNA reads TGTGCCAGCTCACCAACTAGGACAGCATACGAGCAGTACTTC. This chain connects TRBV18 to TRBJ2-7; D may be TRBD1 (6 bases). The germline gives CDR1 KGHSH, CDR2 LQKENI. V dropped 2 bases and J dropped 4 bases, with 12 bases sitting between them. The CDR3 sequence is 14 residues long.